This entry lists 8 T cell receptor beta chains sequenced from one sample in a study of shared clonotypes between healthy human individuals. Produced via immunoSEQ multiplex PCR; TCRdb's table is partial and in-frame only. Among millions of clones listed, 90% to 95% were seen once. Sample: naive CD4+ T cells sorted from blood. Subset specified: CD45RA+ positively selected. The receptor set was obtained from a man in his late teens or twenties in good health.

This chain joins TRBV6-6 and TRBJ1-4; TRBD1 might be the D (5 bases). Trimming stripped 5 bases from V and 6 bases from J, with 10 bases between. The CDR3 has 13 amino acids. Germline V gives CDR1 MNHNY, CDR2 SVGAGI (reference sequence). CDR3 region: CASSGGGHEKLFF. In DNA, the CDR3 is TGTGCCAGCAGTGGGGGAGGTCATGAAAAACTGTTTTTT.

The chain recombines TRBV27 with TRBJ1-4; 8 bases are a match to TRBD1. With V trimmed by 10 bases and J by 4 bases, 14 bases remained unmatched. This CDR3 is built from 16 residues. Germline assignment: CDR1 MNHEY and CDR2 SMNVEV (reference sequence). CDR3 loop: CATSRGQGVINEKLFF. The CDR3 nucleotides are TGTGCCACCAGCAGGGGGCAGGGTGTAATTAATGAAAAACTGTTTTTT. Full variable domain (rest looked up from reference TRBV27 and TRBJ1-4): EAQVTQNPRYLITVTGKKLTVTCSQNMNHEYMSWYRQDPGLGLRQIYYSMNVEVTDKGDVPEGYKVSRKEKRNFPLILESPSPNQTSLYFCATSRGQGVINEKLFFGSGTQLSVL.

The rearrangement uses TRBV2 and TRBJ2-7, with 11 bases lining up with TRBD2. CDR3 length equals 16 residues. V shed 6 bases and J 2 bases; nucleotides not matched to a gene: 9. Germline V gene lookup returns CDR1 SNHLY and CDR2 FYNNEI. For the CDR3, the DNA is TGTGCCAGCAGGGAAACGACTAGCGGGGCTCCCTACGAGCAGTACTTC. It is translated as CASRETTSGAPYEQYF.

This rearrangement joins TRBV10-3 to TRBJ1-1; 7 bases map to TRBD1. J was trimmed by 0 bases and V by 2 bases; bases with no gene match: 3. CDR1 is ENHRY, CDR2 SYGVKD, per germline. This CDR3 has 15 residues. CDR3 region: CAISEADRLNTEAFF. CDR3 bases: TGTGCCATCAGTGAGGCGGACAGGTTGAACACTGAAGCTTTCTTT.

The chain couples TRBV4-1 to TRBJ2-7; D is tentatively TRBD1 or TRBD2 (5 bases each). This CDR3 spans 16 amino acids. Germline V CDR1 and CDR2: MGHRA, YSYEKL. The V gene lost 4 bases and the J gene lost 2 bases, with 18 bases spanning the gap. In DNA, the CDR3 is TGCGCCAGCAGCCGGGATCGAGGGGTTTGGGCCTACGAGCAGTACTTC. Encoded protein: CASSRDRGVWAYEQYF.

The chain carries TRBV5-1 and TRBJ2-7; TRBD2 agrees at 7 bases. The germline V gene has CDR1 SGHRS and CDR2 YFSETQ. The CDR3 runs 15 residues. V lost 2 bases, J lost 5 bases, and 10 bases stayed unmatched. The CDR3 DNA reads TGCGCCAGCAGCTTCCGGGTAGCGGGCCGCCACGAGCAGTACTTC. Translated, it gives CASSFRVAGRHEQYF.

This clone came up once. This rearrangement joins TRBV5-1 to TRBJ2-7; 12 positions agree with TRBD2. Per germline, CDR1 SGHRS and CDR2 YFSETQ. The CDR3 covers 16 residues. V gave up 2 bases and J gave up 0 bases; unmatched junction bases: 3. The CDR3 DNA reads TGCGCCAGCAGCTTAGGACTAGCGGGGCACTCCTACGAGCAGTACTTC. Translating it yields CASSLGLAGHSYEQYF.

This sequence joins TRBV11-2 and TRBJ2-4; D gene unclear. V lost 5 bases, J lost 2 bases, and 10 bases lay in between. The CDR3 contains 14 residues. Per the germline V gene, CDR1 is SGHAT and CDR2 is FQNNGV. The CDR3 loop is CASSLQGPKNIQYF. Written as DNA, the CDR3 is TGTGCCAGCAGCCTCCAAGGGCCCAAAAACATTCAGTACTTC.